This record covers a single T cell receptor beta chain. Donors showed nominal health when sampled, although they likely had unrecorded immune exposures. The study ran its PCR with 60 Vbeta and 13 Jbeta primers. The protocol was immunoSEQ multiplex PCR, while the TCRdb copy is restricted to in-frame clones and leaves out a portion. The table includes some 120,000 clones, about 70% detected once. The data were taken from a study of cytomegalovirus exposure and HLA in healthy donors. Study information: Tens of millions of unique TCRs from HLA-typed donors were held in an early release of data. Among the roughly 400 genotyped donors, 65% to 90% were placed in the Caucasian-associated ancestry cluster.

From germline, CDR1 is KGHSH and CDR2 LQKENI. V was clipped by 3 bases and J by 7 bases; unmatched bases: 8. CDR3 size: 15 residues. This TCR was sampled from a woman between 40 and 55 years old in good health and CMV-seropositive. V and J are TRBV18 and TRBJ2-1; 8 bases map to TRBD1. The sample was PBMCs. CDR3 in DNA: TGTGCCAGCTCACCGGGACAGGTTGGAAAGAATGAGCAGTTCTTC. This encodes CASSPGQVGKNEQFF.